The 32 T cell receptor beta chains below come from one sample, sequenced in a study of blood T cell repertoires in COVID-19. The table came from immunoSEQ multiplex PCR; TCRdb's copy has only in-frame clones and leaves some out. The top ten hold just over 35% of the sample, which has 70,000 to 95,000 clones, about 78% seen once. The sample taken for sequencing was peripheral blood. The receptors here all came from a man in his sixties with COVID-19, enrolled during active disease.

This clone counts as large. The junction differs from germline at one of its ends, possibly a read error. Other DNA sequences from this sample encode an identical CDR3 as well. J is TRBJ1-1 and V is TRBV7-7; 8 positions match TRBD1. The germline V gene has CDR1 SSHAT and CDR2 FNYEAQ (reference sequence). This CDR3 spans 13 amino acids. CDR3 bases: TGTGCTAGCAGCCTGGACAGGGCTACTGAAGCTTTCTTT. This gives the protein CASSLDRATEAFF. The entire variable domain, with the rest obtained from reference TRBV7-7 and TRBJ1-1, is as follows: GAGVSQSPRYKVTKRGQDVTLRCDPISSHATLYWYQQALGQGPEFLTYFNYEAQPDKSGLPSDRFSAERPEGSISTLTIQRTEQRDSAMYRCASSLDRATEAFFGQGTRLTVV.

This sequence joins TRBV11-3 and TRBJ1-6; 10 bases are a match to TRBD1. Germline V gene sequence: CDR1 SGHNT, CDR2 YENEEA. J gave up 10 bases and V 5 bases, and 8 bases lay outside the gene matches. CDR3 length: 15 residues. This CDR3 reads CASSLMGTGDSPLHF. The DNA for the CDR3 is TGTGCCAGCAGCCTTATGGGGACAGGGGACTCACCCCTCCACTTT.

The chain links TRBV19 to TRBJ1-3; D not certain. Trimming cost V 6 bases and J 9 bases, with 18 bases left between them. The CDR3 runs to 14 residues. CDR1 is LNHDA, CDR2 SQIVND, per germline (reference sequence). The CDR3 protein is CASRPDIDSGTIYF. The CDR3 DNA follows: TGTGCCAGTAGGCCCGACATTGATAGCGGCACCATATATTTT.

The J gene is TRBJ1-5, the V gene TRBV3-1 (or the pseudogene TRBV3-2), with a possible D match to TRBD1 (6 bases). Deletions cut 4 bases from V and 2 bases from J, with 21 bases between. CDR1 LGHDT and CDR2 YNNKEL come from the germline V gene (reference sequence). The CDR3 covers 18 residues. In DNA form, the CDR3 reads TGTGCCAGCAGCCCGAAATGGGAGGGGGGGCCTGGCAATCAGCCCCAGCATTTT. Protein sequence: CASSPKWEGGPGNQPQHF.

This clone appeared a single time. The CDR3 loop is CASSGGRTSRETQYF. The CDR3 DNA follows: TGCGCCAGCAGCGGGGGGCGGACTAGCCGGGAGACCCAGTACTTC. The chain joins TRBV5-1 to TRBJ2-5; 8 bases map to TRBD2. CDR3 length: 15 residues. Per germline, CDR1 SGHRS and CDR2 YFSETQ. Unmatched junction bases numbered 10, after V lost 4 bases and J lost 5 bases.

The chain combines TRBV5-1 with TRBJ2-2; 7 bases map to TRBD1. This CDR3 has 16 amino acids. From germline, CDR1 is SGHRS and CDR2 YFSETQ. Unmatched junction bases numbered 5, after V lost 3 bases and J lost 0 bases. The chain's CDR3 is CASSSQGGPNTGELFF. Written as DNA, the CDR3 is TGCGCCAGCAGCTCCCAAGGGGGCCCGAACACCGGGGAGCTGTTTTTT.

This chain links TRBV19 with TRBJ1-3, with TRBD1 matching 7 bases. The CDR3 is 16 amino acids. Germline CDR1 LNHDA, CDR2 SQIVND (reference sequence). Germline trimming cut 6 bases from V and 0 bases from J; bases unmatched to any gene: 8. CDR3 residues: CASSTTGQNSGNTIYF. The CDR3 nucleotides read TGTGCCAGTAGCACAACGGGACAGAACTCTGGAAACACCATATATTTT.

This sequence joins TRBV11-3 and TRBJ1-1, with a possible D match to TRBD1 (5 bases). CDR3 length: 16 amino acids. The V gene's germline CDR1 is SGHNT and CDR2 YENEEA. Trimming removed 4 bases from V and 1 base from J, with 16 bases in between. CDR3 in amino acids: CASSSGRGFGNTEAFF. The DNA for the CDR3 is TGTGCCAGCAGCTCCGGCCGGGGGTTCGGGAACACTGAAGCTTTCTTT.

The chain links TRBV9 to TRBJ1-5; 7 positions agree with TRBD1. V shed 0 bases and J 9 bases; nucleotides not matched to a gene: 9. There are 15 residues in the CDR3. CDR1 SGDLS and CDR2 YYNGEE come from the germline V gene. CDR3: CASSVGFTGVWPQHF. The DNA for the CDR3 is TGTGCCAGCAGCGTAGGATTCACAGGGGTCTGGCCCCAGCATTTT. The entire variable domain, with the rest obtained from reference TRBV9 and TRBJ1-5, is as follows: DSGVTQTPKHLITATGQRVTLRCSPRSGDLSVYWYQQSLDQGLQFLIQYYNGEERAKGNILERFSAQQFPDLHSELNLSSLELGDSALYFCASSVGFTGVWPQHFGDGTRLSIL.

This clone was observed once. The chain links TRBV18 to TRBJ1-1, with 7 bases lining up with TRBD1. Germline V CDR1 and CDR2: KGHSH, LQKENI. The V gene end was trimmed by 4 bases and the J gene end by 3 bases; junction bases not matched to a gene: 8. CDR3 length: 15 residues. CDR3: CASSLTTGRDTEAFF. The CDR3 DNA is TGTGCCAGCTCACTCACGACAGGGCGGGACACTGAAGCTTTCTTT.

The rearrangement joins TRBV19 to TRBJ1-2; D remains ambiguous. The CDR3 is made up of 11 amino acids. Trimming removed 8 bases at V and 3 bases at J, with 7 bases between. In germline, CDR1 is LNHDA, CDR2 SQIVND (reference sequence). CDR3 coding DNA: TGTGCCAGTCACCGGGACTATGGCTACACCTTC. Protein sequence: CASHRDYGYTF.

The CDR3: CASSANGANTEAFF. The CDR3 DNA follows: TGTGCCAGCAGCGCGAATGGGGCGAATACTGAAGCTTTCTTT. The gene calls are TRBV5-5 and TRBJ1-1; maybe TRBD1 (5 bases). The V gene's germline CDR1 is SGHKS and CDR2 YYEKEE (reference sequence). This CDR3 has 14 amino acids. V lost 4 bases to trimming and J lost 5 bases, with 15 bases between them.

The chain employs TRBV30 and TRBJ1-2, with D possibly being TRBD1 (5 bases). Germline V lookup: CDR1 GTSNPN, CDR2 SVGIG (reference sequence). Trimming cost V 7 bases and J 8 bases, with 17 bases left between them. The CDR3 spans 12 residues. The CDR3 bases are TGTGCCTCCCTCTACAGGCTGAAGGGCTACACCTTC. Translating it yields CASLYRLKGYTF.

The chain combines TRBV6-5 with TRBJ1-5, with a possible D match to TRBD1 (6 bases). The germline V gene has CDR1 MNHEY and CDR2 SVGAGI. The V gene lost 4 bases and the J gene lost 7 bases, with 14 bases spanning the gap. The CDR3 is 14 residues long. CDR3 sequence: CASSSTGRGQPQHF. The DNA of the CDR3 is TGTGCCAGCAGTTCAACAGGGCGAGGACAGCCCCAGCATTTT.

The J gene is TRBJ1-5, the V gene TRBV27; 7 bases align to TRBD1. CDR3 length equals 15 residues. CDR1 is MNHEY, CDR2 SMNVEV, per germline (reference sequence). After removal of 3 bases from V and 4 bases from J, the junction contained 6 bases not matched to a gene. As DNA, the CDR3 is TGTGCCAGCAGTTTCCTCCCGACAGGGAATCAGCCCCAGCATTTT. Protein sequence: CASSFLPTGNQPQHF.

CDR3: CASSRVTGAPRGTEAFF. Here the CDR3 DNA reads TGTGCCAGTAGTAGGGTAACAGGGGCCCCCCGGGGCACTGAAGCTTTCTTT. The chain combines TRBV19 with TRBJ1-1; 7 bases match TRBD1. V trimming: 4 bases; J trimming: 4 bases; junction bases outside the gene matches: 15. Germline CDR1 LNHDA, CDR2 SQIVND (reference sequence). The CDR3 contains 17 residues.

The chain uses TRBV7-9 and TRBJ2-1; D perhaps matches TRBD1 (6 bases). The CDR3 contains 16 residues. V shed 0 bases and J shed 8 bases, with 17 bases lying between them. CDR1 and CDR2 (germline): SEHNR, FQNEAQ (reference sequence). CDR3 DNA: TGTGCCAGCAGCTTAGCACCCCTAGGACAGAAGGATGAGCAGTTCTTC. It codes for CASSLAPLGQKDEQFF.

The chain is built from TRBV5-1 and TRBJ2-5; D possibly corresponds to TRBD1 (5 bases). Trimming took off 0 bases at V and 4 bases at J, with 7 bases between the two ends. CDR3 length equals 13 residues. Germline V gene sequence: CDR1 SGHRS, CDR2 YFSETQ. The CDR3: CASSLEGVETQYF. The CDR3 DNA reads as TGCGCCAGCAGCTTGGAAGGGGTAGAGACCCAGTACTTC.

V is TRBV6-1 and J is TRBJ1-5, with 8 bases fitting TRBD1. The V gene end was trimmed by 3 bases and the J gene end by 7 bases; junction bases not matched to a gene: 8. The CDR3 consists of 15 residues. Looked up from germline, CDR1 is MNHNS and CDR2 is SASEGT. For the CDR3, the DNA is TGTGCCAGCAGTGACCCCGGACAGGGAGAACAGCCCCAGCATTTT. Translated, it gives CASSDPGQGEQPQHF.

V usage is TRBV6-5 and J usage is TRBJ1-5, with D perhaps TRBD1 (5 bases). The CDR3 consists of 13 residues. The V end lost 8 bases, the J end lost 0 bases, and 8 bases lay between the germline ends. CDR1 is MNHEY and CDR2 is SVGAGI in the germline V gene. CDR3 sequence: CASWDYSNQPQHF. In DNA, the CDR3 is TGTGCCAGCTGGGACTATAGCAATCAGCCCCAGCATTTT.

This chain links TRBV20-1 with TRBJ2-5; 8 bases map to TRBD2. V shed 5 bases, J shed 4 bases, and the junction held 0 bases outside the gene matches. CDR1 and CDR2 from the germline V gene are DFQATT and SNEGSKA (reference sequence). The CDR3 runs 11 residues. The CDR3: CSAGTRETQYF. CDR3 bases: TGCAGTGCTGGGACTAGAGAGACCCAGTACTTC.

The chain joins TRBV5-1 to TRBJ1-4, with TRBD1 matching over 8 bases. The CDR3 is 13 residues long. The V gene end was trimmed by 4 bases and the J gene end by 7 bases; junction bases not matched to a gene: 3. Germline loops: CDR1 SGHRS, CDR2 YFSETQ. The CDR3 protein is CASSGGQAEKLFF. The CDR3 DNA is TGCGCCAGCAGCGGGGGACAGGCTGAAAAACTGTTTTTT.

This clone was observed many times. The chain uses TRBV6-5 and TRBJ1-3; unclear D gene. This CDR3 spans 14 amino acids. Germline V gives CDR1 MNHEY, CDR2 SVGAGI. Trimming removed 3 bases at V and 3 bases at J, with 9 bases between. CDR3 loop: CASSYEGNGNTIYF. CDR3 bases: TGTGCCAGCAGTTATGAGGGTAATGGAAACACCATATATTTT.

The V and J genes are TRBV5-4 and TRBJ2-1; 8 bases line up with TRBD1. Germline-derived CDR1 and CDR2 are SGHNT and YYREEE (reference sequence). V was clipped by 4 bases and J by 8 bases; unmatched bases: 8. This CDR3 has 14 residues. This CDR3 is CASSPRTGTDEQFF. The CDR3, as DNA: TGTGCCAGCAGCCCAAGGACAGGGACGGATGAGCAGTTCTTC.

The rearrangement links TRBV5-1 to TRBJ1-1; D perhaps matches TRBD1 (6 bases). V was cut by 0 bases and J by 6 bases, with 15 bases left in between. The CDR3 is made up of 15 amino acids. Germline V lookup: CDR1 SGHRS, CDR2 YFSETQ. For the CDR3, the DNA is TGCGCCAGCAGCTTGGCCGCCATTGGGGGCTCTGAAGCTTTCTTT. This gives the protein CASSLAAIGGSEAFF.

The chain combines TRBV6-2 or TRBV6-3 with TRBJ2-5; D possibly corresponds to TRBD2 (6 bases). The CDR3 extends over 14 amino acids. Trimming removed 3 bases at V and 5 bases at J, with 13 bases between. In germline, CDR1 is MNHEY, CDR2 SVGEGT. CDR3 residues: CASSYGLALETQYF. CDR3 DNA: TGTGCCAGCAGTTATGGTCTAGCGTTGGAGACCCAGTACTTC.

This rearrangement joins TRBV28 to TRBJ2-7; 9 nucleotides line up with TRBD1. CDR1 MDHEN and CDR2 SYDVKM come from the germline V gene. This CDR3 is built from 15 residues. With V trimmed by 4 bases and J by 6 bases, 10 bases remained unmatched. The CDR3 region is CASSSTGTGSFEQYF. The DNA of the CDR3 is TGTGCCAGCAGTTCAACCGGGACAGGGTCTTTCGAGCAGTACTTC.

The chain couples TRBV3-1 (or the pseudogene TRBV3-2) to TRBJ1-2; D uncertain. From germline, CDR1 is LGHDT and CDR2 YNNKEL (reference sequence). Trimming cost V 0 bases and J 5 bases, with 4 bases left between them. The length of the CDR3 is 12 residues. This CDR3 reads CASSQDSYGYTF. DNA of the CDR3: TGTGCCAGCAGCCAAGATAGTTATGGCTACACCTTC.

This sequence joins TRBV28 and TRBJ2-4, with 11 bases identical to TRBD2. The germline V gene encodes CDR1 MDHEN and CDR2 SYDVKM. V trimming: 6 bases; J trimming: 1 base; junction bases outside the gene matches: 17. This CDR3 comprises 20 residues. CDR3 nucleotides: TGTGCCAGCAGACCGAATACGGGACTAGCGGAAAGGGGTGCCAAAAACATTCAGTACTTC. It yields the protein CASRPNTGLAERGAKNIQYF.

J is TRBJ1-1 and V is TRBV6-5; D might be TRBD1 (5 bases). The germline gives CDR1 MNHEY, CDR2 SVGAGI. This CDR3 spans 15 amino acids. V was cut by 8 bases and J by 7 bases, with 23 bases left in between. The CDR3 loop reads CASCRGWQGDNEAFF. In nucleotides, the CDR3 is TGTGCCAGCTGTAGAGGCTGGCAGGGCGATAATGAAGCTTTCTTT.

The rearrangement joins TRBV7-9 to TRBJ2-1; tentatively, D is TRBD2 (6 bases). In germline, CDR1 is SEHNR, CDR2 FQNEAQ (reference sequence). V was shortened by 8 bases and J by 9 bases, with 20 bases between the two germline ends. The CDR3 runs to 14 residues. CDR3 sequence: CASALDGGKAEQFF. As DNA, the CDR3 is TGTGCCAGCGCCCTGGACGGCGGGAAGGCTGAGCAGTTCTTC.

This clone was seen a few times. The J gene is TRBJ2-3, the V gene TRBV9; TRBD2 agrees at 7 bases. The CDR3 loop spans 14 amino acids. Per the germline V gene, CDR1 is SGDLS and CDR2 is YYNGEE. Trimming took 7 bases from V and 0 from J; bases not matched to a gene: 5. The CDR3 DNA is TGTGCCAGCGGTCGAGCGGGGAGCACAGATACGCAGTATTTT. This gives the protein CASGRAGSTDTQYF.